This T cell receptor (beta chain) was sequenced in a study of cytotoxic CD8 clonotypes in ibrutinib-treated CLL. Study at large: Response samples followed a median around 11 months of treatment, range 6 to 36.

Study-wide results and limits: Sampling of sustained-remission and progressing patients occurred at differing times.

About this clone: Antigen: not known.

V gave up 7 bases and J gave up 0 bases, with 15 bases separating them. The CDR3 loop spans 16 amino acids. Looked up from germline, CDR1 is LNHDA and CDR2 is SQIVND (reference sequence). The assay was immunoSEQ multiplex PCR, and TCRdb's table has in-frame clones only and misses some. The repertoire holds about 84,000 clones, just over 85% seen once, with under 6.5% in the top ten. This specimen consisted of PBMCs, obtained before ibrutinib treatment. The V call is TRBV19, the J call TRBJ1-4; D might be TRBD1 (5 bases). The TCR was taken from a human donor with chronic lymphocytic leukemia. The CDR3 coding sequence is TGTGCCAGTACCACGACGGGGCGGACAACTAATGAAAAACTGTTTTTT. Amino acids: CASTTTGRTTNEKLFF.